The rows below give T cell receptor beta chains drawn from one sample of a study of T cell responses to AZD1222 COVID-19 vaccine. Profiling relied on immunoSEQ multiplex PCR, and the TCRdb table lists in-frame clones only, not all of them. The sample carries about 110,000 clones, 87% recorded once. The sequencing used peripheral blood, collected 28 days after the second AZD1222 dose. Source of these receptors: an adult who received the AZD1222 COVID-19 vaccine. CDR3s include the opening cysteine and the closing phenylalanine or tryptophan. A D gene is named only where the DNA matches it firmly. Only part of the rows carry a size: once, few, many, or a class if the clone is expanded.

>once|TRBV6-2/TRBV6-3|.|TRBJ1-3|17
CASSYSFPGTSGNTIYF
TGTGCCAGCAGTTACTCATTTCCAGGGACAAGTGGAAACACCATATATTTT
>.|TRBV5-6|.|TRBJ2-2|17
CASSLYYLGPGTGELFF
TGTGCCAGCAGCTTGTATTATCTAGGGCCGGGCACCGGGGAGCTGTTTTTT
>few|TRBV11-3|TRBD2|TRBJ2-1|17
CASSLGTSGSTYNEQFF
TGTGCCAGCAGCTTAGGGACTAGCGGGAGCACCTACAATGAGCAGTTCTTC
>.|TRBV20-1|.|TRBJ1-1|11
CSAGGRREAFF
TGCAGTGCTGGAGGACGGCGTGAAGCTTTCTTT
>few|TRBV5-1|.|TRBJ1-2|14
CASSLDTSNYGYTF
TGCGCCAGCAGCTTGGACACCTCTAACTATGGCTACACCTTC
>.|TRBV6-5|TRBD2|TRBJ2-3|12
CASGRGTDTQYF
TGTGCCAGCGGGAGGGGCACAGATACGCAGTATTTT
>once|TRBV6-4|.|TRBJ2-3|14
CASSAGVPPYTQYF
TGTGCCAGCAGTGCCGGAGTCCCCCCTTATACGCAGTATTTT
>once|TRBV4-3|TRBD1|TRBJ1-6|17
CASSQGDRGNLNSPLHF
TGCGCCAGCAGCCAGGGGGACAGGGGGAACTTGAATTCACCCCTCCACTTT
>.|TRBV19|TRBD1|TRBJ1-5|20
CASSNRGGRAQRLNNQPQHF
TGTGCCAGTAGTAATAGAGGGGGCCGGGCCCAAAGGTTAAACAATCAGCCCCAGCATTTT
>.|TRBV7-9|.|TRBJ1-4|14
CASSSRATNEKLFF
TGTGCCAGCAGCTCCAGAGCAACTAATGAAAAACTGTTTTTT
>.|TRBV11-1|.|TRBJ2-3|16
CASSLAGTTFTDTQYF
TGTGCCAGCAGCTTAGCGGGCACGACCTTCACAGATACGCAGTATTTT
>.|TRBV7-6|.|TRBJ1-3|15
CASSNPPHSGNTIYF
TGTGCCAGCAGCAACCCACCGCACTCTGGAAACACCATATATTTT
>.|TRBV5-3|TRBD2|TRBJ2-1|19
CARSFKGLAGRCAKNEQFF
TGTGCCAGAAGCTTTAAGGGACTAGCGGGGCGGTGCGCTAAAAATGAGCAGTTCTTC
>.|TRBV2|.|TRBJ1-5|14
CASSLATSNQPQHF
TGTGCCAGCTCCCTTGCTACGAGCAATCAGCCCCAGCATTTT
>.|TRBV7-9|.|TRBJ2-7|14
CASSPLGGLYEQYF
TGTGCCAGCAGCCCATTGGGGGGACTCTACGAGCAGTACTTC
>.|TRBV12-3/TRBV12-4|.|TRBJ2-2|12
CASSPVAGELFF
TGTGCCAGCAGCCCTGTGGCCGGGGAGCTGTTTTTT
>.|TRBV5-1|TRBD1|TRBJ1-2|15
CASSWGQVQNYGYTF
TGCGCCAGCAGCTGGGGACAGGTGCAAAACTATGGCTACACCTTC
>.|TRBV28|TRBD2|TRBJ2-1|21
CASSLRVHLREGRLTMSEQFF
TGTGCCAGCAGCCTTAGAGTCCACTTACGGGAGGGCCGATTAACAATGTCGGAGCAGTTCTTC
>few|TRBV5-6|TRBD1|TRBJ2-2|16
CASSSQGVRGTGELFF
TGTGCCAGCAGCTCTCAGGGGGTGCGTGGCACCGGGGAGCTGTTTTTT
>many|TRBV12-3/TRBV12-4|.|TRBJ1-5|11
CASSVHQPQHF
TGTGCCAGCAGTGTACATCAGCCCCAGCATTTT
>once|TRBV7-2|TRBD2|TRBJ2-3|16
CASSLVPAGGTDTQYF
TGTGCCAGCAGCTTAGTACCAGCGGGAGGGACAGATACGCAGTATTTT
>.|TRBV10-1|TRBD2|TRBJ2-7|19
CASSNSILAGVSGSYEQYF
TGCGCCAGCAGTAATTCCATACTAGCGGGAGTGTCTGGATCCTACGAGCAGTACTTC
>.|TRBV4-1|.|TRBJ1-3|16
CASSQAALSSGNTIYF
TGCGCCAGCAGCCAAGCCGCGCTAAGCTCTGGAAACACCATATATTTT
>.|TRBV5-4|TRBD1|TRBJ1-2|15
CASSSHPGQGYGYTF
TGTGCCAGCAGCTCACATCCGGGACAGGGATATGGCTACACCTTC
>.|TRBV18|.|TRBJ2-2|15
CASASGARGTGELFF
TGTGCCAGCGCATCGGGGGCAAGGGGCACCGGGGAGCTGTTTTTT
>.|TRBV6-5|.|TRBJ2-3|15
CASSLSWGDGDTQYF
TGTGCCAGCAGCCTATCCTGGGGAGACGGGGATACGCAGTATTTT
>.|TRBV18|.|TRBJ1-6|13
CASSPNGDSPLHF
TGTGCCAGCTCACCGAACGGGGATTCACCCCTCCACTTT
>.|TRBV14|TRBD2|TRBJ2-6|18
CASSPSGRARYGANVLTF
TGTGCCAGCAGCCCTAGCGGGAGGGCCCGCTATGGGGCCAACGTCCTGACTTTC
>once|TRBV5-1|.|TRBJ1-5|14
CASSWVGGNQPQHF
TGCGCCAGCAGCTGGGTCGGGGGCAATCAGCCCCAGCATTTT
>once|TRBV10-3|.|TRBJ1-1|12
CAVGGGPTEAFF
TGTGCCGTCGGAGGGGGACCCACTGAAGCTTTCTTT
>.|TRBV5-1|.|TRBJ2-6|16
CASRLFSGSGANVLTF
TGCGCCAGCAGGTTATTCTCGGGCTCTGGGGCCAACGTCCTGACTTTC
>.|TRBV20-1|.|TRBJ2-5|11
CSARAGETQYF
TGCAGTGCTAGGGCTGGAGAGACCCAGTACTTC